This passage covers 26 T cell receptor beta chains from one sample sequenced in a study of T-cell reconstitution after alpha-beta-depleted transplantation in children. Unique molecular identifiers tagged the TCRbeta library. TCRdb used MiXCR to reprocess the PCR reads, holding one entry per CDR3 protein. The sample contains around 490,000 distinct CDR3 sequences, roughly 11% of which appear only once. Sequencing was performed on PBMCs, mostly from graft donor cells, taken 180 days after TCRalphabeta/CD19-depleted stem cell transplant. All receptors derive from a female patient aged 2-10 years who had a stem cell transplant for aplastic anemia, so the T cells may come from the graft donor.

This clonotype showed up many times. The rearrangement joins TRBV4-3 to TRBJ1-1; D remains unclear. From germline, CDR1 is LGHNA and CDR2 YSLEER. CDR3 size: 16 residues. V was trimmed by 4 bases and J by 4 bases, leaving 19 bases between them. DNA for the CDR3: TGCGCCAGCAGCCTTAACGTCCTAGGTGGCGGCACTGAAGCTTTCTTT. The encoded protein is CASSLNVLGGGTEAFF.

The table lists this clonotype with a count of one. V and J are TRBV5-1 and TRBJ2-5; weak D call: TRBD1 (8 bases). V was shortened by 5 bases and J by 1 base, with 21 bases between the two germline ends. This CDR3 region has 17 residues. Germline V gives CDR1 SGHRS, CDR2 YFSETQ. The CDR3 bases are TGCGCCAGCAGTCACAGGGGGGGGAGGCACCTCCAAGAGACCCAGTACTTC. Translating gives CASSHRGGRHLQETQYF. The full variable domain, in which reference TRBV5-1 and TRBJ2-5 provide the parts outside the CDR3, is KAGVTQTPRYLIKTRGQQVTLSCSPISGHRSVSWYQQTPGQGLQFLFEYFSETQRNKGNFPGRFSGRQFSNSRSEMNVSTLELGDSALYLCASSHRGGRHLQETQYFGPGTRLLVL.

This clonotype came up a few times. The CDR3 loop reads CASSWGQGGQPQHF. CDR3 DNA: TGTGCCAGCAGTTGGGGACAGGGGGGCCAGCCCCAGCATTTT. This rearrangement joins TRBV12-3 or TRBV12-4 to TRBJ1-5; 11 bases fit TRBD1. V was pared by 4 bases and J by 7 bases, with 3 bases of the junction left unmatched. The CDR3 extends over 14 amino acids.

The V call is TRBV7-2, the J call TRBJ2-1, with 16 bases identical to TRBD2. Trimming took 0 bases from V and 8 from J; bases not matched to a gene: 4. The V gene's germline CDR1 is SGHTA and CDR2 FQGNSA. This CDR3 contains 17 residues. The CDR3 region is CASSLAGTSGRVDEQFF. The CDR3 DNA reads as TGTGCCAGCAGCTTAGCCGGGACTAGCGGGAGGGTAGATGAGCAGTTCTTC.

The chain couples TRBV24-1 to TRBJ2-2; D gene ambiguous. This CDR3 region has 14 residues. Trimming left V 4 bases short and J 1 base short, with 6 bases between. The germline gives CDR1 KGHDR, CDR2 SFDVKD. CDR3 loop: CATSDSLNTGELFF. CDR3 bases: TGTGCCACCAGTGACAGCCTGAACACCGGGGAGCTGTTTTTT.

The chain employs TRBV7-9 and TRBJ2-7; D gene ambiguous. The germline gives CDR1 SEHNR, CDR2 FQNEAQ (reference sequence). V was pared by 0 bases and J by 2 bases, with 5 bases between. The CDR3 sequence is 13 residues long. CDR3 region: CASSLADTYEQYF. In nucleotides, the CDR3 is TGTGCCAGCAGCTTAGCAGACACCTACGAGCAGTACTTC.

This chain connects TRBV7-3 to TRBJ2-1; unclear D gene. Per germline, CDR1 SGHTA and CDR2 FQGTGA. V lost 6 bases, J lost 10 bases, and 25 bases lay in between. CDR3 length equals 16 residues. The CDR3 DNA reads TGTGCCAGCAGTTTTATTTGGCACCCGGAACGGAAGGAGCAGTTCTTC. Translating gives CASSFIWHPERKEQFF.

The rearrangement links TRBV28 to TRBJ1-3; 7 bases are shared with TRBD1. Germline V gene sequence: CDR1 MDHEN, CDR2 SYDVKM. Trimming took 6 bases from V and 3 from J; bases not matched to a gene: 5. The CDR3 length is 14 residues. CDR3 DNA: TGTGCCAGCAGAACACAGGGGAATGGAAACACCATATATTTT. Encoded protein: CASRTQGNGNTIYF.

This clonotype was found a few times. This rearrangement joins TRBV5-1 to TRBJ1-1, with D perhaps TRBD1 (5 bases). Germline CDR1 SGHRS, CDR2 YFSETQ. Trimming took 5 bases from V and 6 from J, leaving 11 bases between them. The CDR3 runs 12 residues. The CDR3 is CASRKRGAEAFF. The CDR3 region has the DNA TGCGCCAGCAGGAAGCGAGGGGCTGAAGCTTTCTTT.

A few counts support this clonotype. This chain joins TRBV10-3 and TRBJ2-3, with D maybe TRBD1 (6 bases). CDR3 length equals 15 residues. Per germline, CDR1 ENHRY and CDR2 SYGVKD. V was pared by 4 bases and J by 4 bases, with 15 bases between. This CDR3 is CAISASWGPADTQYF. Here the CDR3 DNA reads TGTGCCATCAGTGCCTCTTGGGGGCCGGCAGATACGCAGTATTTT.

This sequence joins TRBV12-3 or TRBV12-4 and TRBJ1-5; D possibly corresponds to TRBD1 (5 bases). This CDR3 region has 15 residues. Trimming removed 6 bases from V and 5 bases from J, with 17 bases in between. The CDR3 loop is CASRIGTTEDQPQHF. The CDR3 nucleotides are TGTGCCAGCAGGATAGGGACGACAGAAGATCAGCCCCAGCATTTT.

V usage is TRBV20-1 and J usage is TRBJ2-2; 11 nucleotides agree with TRBD2. This CDR3 is 16 amino acids long. The germline gives CDR1 DFQATT, CDR2 SNEGSKA (reference sequence). J gave up 7 bases and V 3 bases, and 10 bases lay outside the gene matches. This CDR3 is CSARDGSGRANGELFF. The CDR3 nucleotides are TGCAGTGCTAGGGACGGTAGCGGGAGGGCTAACGGGGAGCTGTTTTTT.

The V call is TRBV28, the J call TRBJ1-5, with 8 bases fitting TRBD1. J gave up 6 bases and V 2 bases, and 12 bases lay outside the gene matches. This CDR3 spans 17 amino acids. CDR1 and CDR2 from the germline V gene are MDHEN and SYDVKM. CDR3 protein: CASSLKWVRTGFQPQHF. CDR3 bases: TGTGCCAGCAGTTTAAAGTGGGTGCGGACAGGGTTTCAGCCCCAGCATTTT.

This chain joins TRBV6-5 and TRBJ2-7, with D perhaps assigned TRBD1 or TRBD2 (5 bases each). Germline CDR1 reads MNHEY; CDR2 reads SVGAGI. The CDR3 covers 15 residues. The ends were cut back, 2 bases at V and 3 bases at J, with 14 bases in the middle. CDR3 in amino acids: CASSYTGRTIYEQYV. CDR3 nucleotide sequence: TGTGCCAGCAGTTACACGGGACGGACGATCTACGAGCAGTACGTC.

This clonotype showed up many times. CDR3 region: CASRLTGELFF. CDR3 coding DNA: TGTGCCAGCAGGCTCACCGGGGAGCTGTTTTTT. The rearrangement joins TRBV27 to TRBJ2-2, with no clear D. Germline CDR1 is MNHEY and CDR2 is SMNVEV (reference sequence). Between the trimmed V and J ends, which lost 6 bases and 4 bases, there was a span of 3 bases. The CDR3 is 11 amino acids.

The chain is built from TRBV4-3 and TRBJ2-1; D assignment may be TRBD1 or TRBD2 (5 bases each). Germline values: CDR1 LGHNA, CDR2 YSLEER. The CDR3 length is 17 residues. V lost 0 bases to trimming and J lost 7 bases, with 19 bases between them. The CDR3 nucleotides are TGCGCCAGCAGCCAAGAGGCGGGCGCCGGGGCAAGGAATGAGCAGTTCTTC. Residues: CASSQEAGAGARNEQFF.

This sequence joins TRBV11-3 and TRBJ2-1; 11 nucleotides align to TRBD2. Germline lookup yields CDR1 SGHNT and CDR2 YENEEA. The CDR3 spans 18 residues. The V segment lost 1 base and the J segment 7 bases; nucleotides outside the gene matches: 12. The CDR3 is CASSLGLAGGYGWNEQFF. The CDR3, as DNA: TGTGCCAGCAGCTTAGGGTTAGCGGGAGGGTATGGATGGAATGAGCAGTTCTTC.

This chain uses TRBV7-2 with TRBJ2-1; D ambiguous. CDR3 length: 13 amino acids. The germline CDR1 and CDR2 sequences are SGHTA and FQGNSA. The V and J ends lost 4 bases and 8 bases respectively, with 12 bases between them. The CDR3 coding sequence is TGTGCCAGCAGCTCCGACTCAGCGTATGAGCAGTTCTTC. Residues: CASSSDSAYEQFF.

This clonotype was counted ten times or more. This rearrangement joins TRBV12-3 or TRBV12-4 to TRBJ1-1; D remains unclear. The CDR3 totals 12 residues. The V gene lost 4 bases and the J gene lost 0 bases, with 3 bases spanning the gap. The CDR3 DNA is TGTGCCAGCAGTTATGTGAACACTGAAGCTTTCTTT. It yields the protein CASSYVNTEAFF.

A few counts support this clonotype. V gene TRBV29-1 combines with J gene TRBJ1-1; D call uncertain. Trimming stripped 2 bases from V and 1 base from J, with 8 bases between. This CDR3 contains 13 residues. Germline V gives CDR1 SQVTM, CDR2 ANQGSEA. CDR3 sequence reads: CSVEYSSNTEAFF. The CDR3 DNA reads as TGCAGCGTTGAATATAGTTCGAACACTGAAGCTTTCTTT.

There are many counts of this clonotype. The gene calls are TRBV15 and TRBJ1-1; D not certain. Between the trimmed V and J ends, which lost 0 bases and 4 bases, there was a span of 3 bases. Looked up from germline, CDR1 is LNHNV and CDR2 is YYDKDF (reference sequence). The CDR3 runs 12 residues. The CDR3 protein is CATSRDITEAFF. DNA for the CDR3: TGTGCCACCAGCAGAGATATCACTGAAGCTTTCTTT.

In this sample, this clonotype turned up a few times. CDR3 DNA: TGTGCCAGCAGTTTGGGGGAGGGGAATCAGCCCCAGCATTTT. Translating gives CASSLGEGNQPQHF. This rearrangement joins TRBV28 to TRBJ1-5; D is perhaps TRBD1 (5 bases). Trimming shortened V by 3 bases and J by 4 bases, and 10 bases separated the two germline ends. The germline V gene has CDR1 MDHEN and CDR2 SYDVKM. This CDR3 contains 14 residues.

The chain links TRBV5-1 to TRBJ1-1; D uncertain. Germline V gene sequence: CDR1 SGHRS, CDR2 YFSETQ. The ends were cut back, 2 bases at V and 0 bases at J, with 11 bases in the middle. CDR3 length: 15 amino acids. The CDR3 region is CASSFIAAMNTEAFF. The CDR3 DNA reads TGCGCCAGCAGCTTTATAGCGGCGATGAACACTGAAGCTTTCTTT.

The chain combines TRBV6-2 or TRBV6-3 with TRBJ2-7; D unresolved. Trimming shortened V by 6 bases and J by 3 bases, and 9 bases separated the two germline ends. This CDR3 has 12 residues. Germline CDR1 reads MNHEY; CDR2 reads SVGEGT. For the CDR3, the DNA is TGTGCCAGCAGCCGTGAATTCTACGAGCAGTACGTC. This translates into CASSREFYEQYV.

For the CDR3, the DNA is TGTGCCAGCAGCTCCGATGATCGGGAGAGCTCCTACAATGAGCAGTTCTTC. Amino acid sequence: CASSSDDRESSYNEQFF. The rearrangement joins TRBV11-2 to TRBJ2-1, with D maybe TRBD2 (6 bases). CDR3 length: 17 amino acids. The V and J ends lost 4 bases and 0 bases respectively, with 16 bases between them. Germline CDR1 is SGHAT and CDR2 is FQNNGV.

The rearrangement links TRBV7-9 to TRBJ2-5; 7 nucleotides line up with TRBD2. Germline CDR1 and CDR2: SEHNR and FQNEAQ (reference sequence). V shed 3 bases and J 4 bases; nucleotides not matched to a gene: 8. The CDR3 runs to 15 residues. The CDR3, as DNA: TGTGCCAGCAGCTTTTCAGCAGCGGGACGAGAGACCCAGTACTTC. Translating gives CASSFSAAGRETQYF.